This T cell receptor (beta chain) was sequenced in a study of blood T cell repertoires in COVID-19 (TCRdb year 2020). Notes on the research overall: Samples covering the acute and convalescent phases of COVID-19 were provided by collaborators in the United States, Italy and Spain. The prospective study material was composed of cDNA or gDNA derived from T cells, B-cell-depleted T cells, or PBMCs. Subjects who had been exposed to COVID-19, were actively infected with it, or had recovered from it provided the deeply sampled blood TCRbeta repertoires that made up the dataset. The repertoires were released in a freely available public database intended as a resource for research on the immune response to SARS-CoV-2. Samples were obtained from the ongoing ImmuneRACE study (first 160 participants) and from 1,254 subjects provided by 6 global collaborators. A de-identified subject ID, COVID-19 status, age in years and sex were almost always included in the sample metadata. Where available, HLA class I and class II types were taken from metadata supplied by the sample provider and were not determined by assay-based typing. General conclusions and limits of the study: The quantity of clinical and demographic metadata differed by source and by participant and was supplied without curation.

CDR3 length: 9 amino acids, cysteine to phenylalanine. Of all the DNA, just the CDR3 is kept, 27 bases in frame from base 1. CDR1 and CDR2 were assigned from the germline V gene as SQVTM and ANQGSEA. V loses 2 bases of germline sequence and J loses 7 bases, and the interval between the two ends is 2 bases. The immunoSEQ Assay, a bias-controlled multiplex PCR, was used to amplify TCRbeta CDR3 regions from genomic DNA. On the study's bioinformatics: Nucleated cell counts per sample were estimated from amplification of reference gene primers within the assay. Sequence reads were collapsed and filtered to measure the absolute abundance of every unique TCRbeta CDR3 rearrangement. For each sample, productive Simpson clonality was calculated as the square root of Simpson's diversity index across productive rearrangements. The table comes from immuneACCESS by way of TCRdb, which keeps in-frame sequences with V and J called. Part of the clones is missing from these tables; in studies checked, under half for an unresolved V gene and the rest for unknown reasons. V, J and clone size are those of that table, while D and trimming were read from the DNA. This sample lists 70,000 to 90,000 clones; around 90% were detected once. The ten largest clonotypes hold 6.9% of the sample.

On this clone: It has no known antigen specificity. It has no much larger one-base neighbor in the sample; base qualities were not kept.

Collaborating institutions collected whole blood in K2EDTA tubes following their own protocols. For TCRbeta analysis, collaborator samples were shipped as frozen whole blood, as isolated PBMCs, or as DNA extracted from either sample type. The receptor was derived from a human donor in a cohort sampled during active COVID-19. Sequencing was carried out using peripheral blood. The chain uses TRBV29-1 and TRBJ1-2; too little of a D gene remains to name it. The bases are TGCAGCGTTGAACTTGGCTACACCTTC. Translated, it reads CSVELGYTF.